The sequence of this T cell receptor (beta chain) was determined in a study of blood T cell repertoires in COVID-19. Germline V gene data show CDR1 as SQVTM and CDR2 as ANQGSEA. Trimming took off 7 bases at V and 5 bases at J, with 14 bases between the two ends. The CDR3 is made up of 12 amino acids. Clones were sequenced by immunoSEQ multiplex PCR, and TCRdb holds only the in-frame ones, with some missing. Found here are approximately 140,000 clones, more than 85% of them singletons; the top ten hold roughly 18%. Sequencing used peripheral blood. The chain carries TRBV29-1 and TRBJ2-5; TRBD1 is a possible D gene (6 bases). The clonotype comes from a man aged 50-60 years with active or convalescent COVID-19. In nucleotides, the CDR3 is TGCAGCGGGCAGACAGGCAGGGAGACCCAGTACTTC. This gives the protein CSGQTGRETQYF.